The source of this TCR beta chain is a study of identical twins. This clonotype came up a few times. Its specificity is unknown. Study-wide findings and caveats: The more abundant beta clonotypes in cord blood had fewer insertions, and memory repertoires did not show this. Twin sharing of out-of-frame TCR alpha was underestimated by models in monozygotic pairs. Invariant populations such as MAIT and iNKT cells could partly muddle zero-insertion analyses.

cDNA molecules carried unique molecular identifiers, and template switching added a universal primer site. TCRdb processed the 5' RACE reads anew with MiXCR; each CDR3 protein has one entry. The sample holds about 220,000 distinct CDR3 sequences, around 10% seen once. Sequenced material: memory (CD45RO+) T cells sorted from blood. The receptor was derived from a woman aged 18-30 years in good health.

The CDR3 loop reads CASSLGTEAYEQYF. CDR3 in DNA: TGTGCCAGCTCACTTGGGACAGAGGCCTACGAGCAGTACTTC. This chain joins TRBV18 and TRBJ2-7; 7 nucleotides match TRBD1. Germline CDR1 reads KGHSH; CDR2 reads LQKENI. This CDR3 has 14 amino acids. V lost 4 bases to trimming and J lost 2 bases; unmatched junction nucleotides: 5.